These 20 T cell receptor beta chains were all obtained from the same sample, sequenced in a study of PD-L1 blockade in urothelial cancer. The time point was: peripheral blood 6 weeks after treatment start. Measured with immunoSEQ multiplex PCR; TCRdb has only the in-frame clones, and not every one. This table holds around 62,000 clones, almost 90% found once. Source: PBMCs, taken around atezolizumab (anti-PD-L1) treatment. The receptor source for this set is a man between 60 and 75 years old with urothelial cancer.

This chain uses TRBV4-2 with TRBJ1-5; D perhaps matches TRBD1 (5 bases). This CDR3 comprises 15 residues. The germline CDR1 and CDR2 sequences are LGHNA and YNFKEQ. V lost 2 bases and J lost 3, with 11 bases in between. The CDR3 DNA reads TGTGCCAGCAGCCAATCCGACGGACACAATCAGCCCCAGCATTTT. Amino acid sequence: CASSQSDGHNQPQHF.

This chain uses TRBV27 with TRBJ2-5; 8 nucleotides match TRBD1. Unmatched junction bases numbered 9, after V lost 5 bases and J lost 4 bases. CDR1 is MNHEY and CDR2 is SMNVEV in the germline V gene (reference sequence). CDR3 length: 15 residues. CDR3 coding DNA: TGTGCCAGCAGTAACAAACAGGGGGGTAGAGAGACCCAGTACTTC. Translation gives CASSNKQGGRETQYF.

The chain is built from TRBV5-8 and TRBJ1-1; a weak D match, TRBD1 (6 bases). This CDR3 comprises 13 residues. The V and J ends lost 6 bases and 4 bases respectively, with 13 bases between them. Germline CDR1 SGHTS, CDR2 YDEGEE. In DNA form, the CDR3 reads TGTGCCAGCAACAGGGTGGGGCGCACTGAAGCTTTCTTT. This encodes CASNRVGRTEAFF.

The chain uses TRBV18 and TRBJ2-1; perhaps TRBD2 as D (6 bases). Trimming cost V 3 bases and J 5 bases, with 14 bases left between them. Germline CDR1 KGHSH, CDR2 LQKENI. This CDR3 region has 15 residues. This chain's CDR3 is CASSPGLTVNNEQFF. CDR3 sequence (DNA): TGTGCCAGCTCACCCGGACTAACGGTTAACAATGAGCAGTTCTTC.

This chain connects TRBV18 to TRBJ1-1, with 7 bases that match TRBD1. CDR3 size: 12 residues. The V gene's germline CDR1 is KGHSH and CDR2 LQKENI. The V and J ends lost 5 bases and 12 bases, in that order; junction bases with no gene match: 9. The CDR3 DNA follows: TGTGCCAGCTCAACCGACAGGGTTTCGACTTTCTTT. Protein sequence: CASSTDRVSTFF.

The chain employs TRBV6-5 and TRBJ1-2; a weak D match, TRBD1 (6 bases). Trimming removed 7 bases from V and 4 bases from J, with 10 bases in between. Germline assignment: CDR1 MNHEY and CDR2 SVGAGI. CDR3 length: 12 amino acids. The CDR3 DNA sequence: TGTGCCAGCAAGGGGGACACCTATGGCTACACCTTC. Its protein is CASKGDTYGYTF.

The J gene is TRBJ1-1, the V gene TRBV7-2; D ambiguous. CDR1 and CDR2 (germline): SGHTA, FQGNSA. This CDR3 region has 11 residues. Trimming removed 5 bases from V and 11 bases from J, with 12 bases in between. The CDR3 spells CASSLTSTAFF. As DNA, the CDR3 is TGTGCCAGCAGCCTCACGAGTACCGCTTTCTTT.

The chain combines TRBV7-9 with TRBJ1-5; weak D call: TRBD1 (6 bases). The V end lost 1 base, the J end lost 6 bases, and 13 bases lay between the germline ends. Germline-derived CDR1 and CDR2 are SEHNR and FQNEAQ (reference sequence). The CDR3 has 15 amino acids. The CDR3 region has the DNA TGTGCCAGCAGCTTAGGACAGGCTGGGAGTCAGCCCCAGCATTTT. This encodes CASSLGQAGSQPQHF. Variable domain in full (rest from reference TRBV7-9 and TRBJ1-5): DTGVSQNPRHKITKRGQNVTFRCDPISEHNRLYWYRQTLGQGPEFLTYFQNEAQLEKSRLLSDRFSAERPKGSFSTLEIQRTEQGDSAMYLCASSLGQAGSQPQHFGDGTRLSIL.

This clone was detected only once. The chain uses TRBV9 and TRBJ2-1, with D maybe TRBD2 (6 bases). With 0 bases removed from V and 5 bases from J, the gap between germline ends came to 15 bases. Germline CDR1 SGDLS, CDR2 YYNGEE. The CDR3 loop spans 16 amino acids. CDR3 loop: CASSVAGGDGNNEQFF. CDR3 DNA: TGTGCCAGCAGCGTAGCAGGAGGGGATGGAAACAATGAGCAGTTCTTC.

The chain carries TRBV4-1 and TRBJ2-7; 7 bases agree with TRBD2. Per the germline V gene, CDR1 is MGHRA and CDR2 is YSYEKL. CDR3 size: 15 residues. The junction had 11 bases not matched to a gene; V was cut back by 4 bases and J by 5 bases. CDR3 sequence (DNA): TGCGCCAGCAGCCGCTCGGGACCGGGGACTAACGAGCAGTACTTC. Amino acid sequence: CASSRSGPGTNEQYF.

The chain recombines TRBV5-1 with TRBJ2-7, with 12 bases lining up with TRBD2. Germline CDR1 reads SGHRS; CDR2 reads YFSETQ. The CDR3 loop spans 15 amino acids. After removal of 2 bases from V and 5 bases from J, the junction contained 5 bases not matched to a gene. The DNA of the CDR3 is TGCGCCAGCAGCTTTCGACTAGCGGGAGTCGACGAGCAGTACTTC. Its protein product is CASSFRLAGVDEQYF.

A single count supports this clone. The chain employs TRBV9 and TRBJ2-3; TRBD2 agrees at 11 bases. V lost 7 bases and J lost 4; bases outside the gene matches: 8. The CDR3 loop spans 15 amino acids. CDR1 SGDLS and CDR2 YYNGEE come from the germline V gene. Here the CDR3 DNA reads TGTGCCAGCGGAAGACTAGCGGGGTTGTCAGATACGCAGTATTTT. Amino acids: CASGRLAGLSDTQYF. Looking up the rest from reference TRBV9 and TRBJ2-3 gives the full variable domain: DSGVTQTPKHLITATGQRVTLRCSPRSGDLSVYWYQQSLDQGLQFLIQYYNGEERAKGNILERFSAQQFPDLHSELNLSSLELGDSALYFCASGRLAGLSDTQYFGPGTRLTVL.

The chain couples TRBV6-4 to TRBJ1-2; D unclear. V lost 6 bases, J lost 8 bases, and 10 bases lay in between. This CDR3 has 11 residues. Germline values: CDR1 MRHNA, CDR2 SNTAGT. The CDR3 is CASRSHTGYTF. As DNA, the CDR3 is TGTGCCAGCAGATCCCACACGGGCTACACCTTC.

This chain links TRBV6-5 with TRBJ2-5; D unresolved. This CDR3 region has 13 residues. V gave up 2 bases and J gave up 2 bases, with 6 bases separating them. CDR1 is MNHEY and CDR2 is SVGAGI in the germline V gene. The CDR3 DNA follows: TGTGCCAGCAGTTACGCGGCACAAGAGACCCAGTACTTC. This sequence encodes CASSYAAQETQYF.

The chain links TRBV7-2 to TRBJ1-2; D perhaps matches TRBD1 (5 bases). Germline V gene lookup returns CDR1 SGHTA and CDR2 FQGNSA. CDR3 size: 14 residues. V lost 2 bases and J 7 bases, leaving 14 bases between the germline ends. The CDR3 loop is CASSLFPGSGGYTF. CDR3 coding DNA: TGTGCCAGCAGCTTATTCCCAGGGTCGGGTGGCTACACCTTC.

The rearrangement uses TRBV28 and TRBJ1-1; no definite D call. The CDR3 sequence is 12 residues long. Germline CDR1 reads MDHEN; CDR2 reads SYDVKM. V lost 9 bases, J lost 0 bases, and 8 bases lay in between. CDR3 DNA: TGTGCCAGTGGACTTTTGAACACTGAAGCTTTCTTT. It yields the protein CASGLLNTEAFF.

J is TRBJ2-2 and V is TRBV7-3; possibly TRBD1 for D (5 bases). The V end was cut by 2 bases, the J end by 3 bases, with 13 bases between. From germline, CDR1 is SGHTA and CDR2 FQGTGA. CDR3 length equals 16 residues. CDR3 sequence (DNA): TGTGCCAGCAGCTTACGCAGGGTATTCGACACCGGGGAGCTGTTTTTT. It is translated as CASSLRRVFDTGELFF.

This clone has only a few counts. The chain uses TRBV14 and TRBJ1-3, with unresolved D. This CDR3 has 14 amino acids. The V and J ends lost 10 bases and 4 bases respectively, with 17 bases between them. Looked up from germline, CDR1 is SGHDN and CDR2 is FVKESK. CDR3 DNA sequence: TGTGCCAAATACGACGGGGTGGGAGGAAACACCATATATTTT. The encoded protein is CAKYDGVGGNTIYF.

The CDR3, as DNA: TGTGCCAGCAGCTTAGAATACAATCAGCCCCAGCATTTT. Amino acids: CASSLEYNQPQHF. This chain connects TRBV7-2 to TRBJ1-5; D is unresolved. Deletions cut 1 base from V and 3 bases from J, with 4 bases between. This CDR3 spans 13 amino acids. Germline assignment: CDR1 SGHTA and CDR2 FQGNSA.

This chain uses TRBV7-2 with TRBJ2-2; no definite D call. Germline lookup yields CDR1 SGHTA and CDR2 FQGNSA. This CDR3 contains 13 residues. Between the trimmed V and J ends, which lost 1 base and 5 bases, there was a span of 5 bases. CDR3 DNA sequence: TGTGCCAGCAGCTTAGTTAGTACCGGGGAGCTGTTTTTT. Residues: CASSLVSTGELFF.